The 3 T cell receptor beta chains below were found in one sample sequenced in a study of regulatory T cells in long-lasting Graves disease. Time point given: newly diagnosed GD, antithyroid drugs for less than 3 months. Researchers made the TCR library from RNA that was extracted from PBMCs. Combining iRepertoire HTBI primers with Arm-PCR of CDR3 regions, the authors built TCR beta libraries. TCRdb re-called the multiplex PCR reads through MiXCR, storing one row per CDR3 protein. The table lists 390,000 or so distinct CDR3 sequences, 12% of them singletons. The sample was also linked to a second study, of T cells in Graves' hyperthyroidism and ophthalmopathy.

Material: peripheral blood mononuclear cells (PBMCs), obtained at new diagnosis, from a patient treated with antithyroid drugs. The receptors were gathered from a woman aged 18 to 35 with Graves disease.

This clonotype was counted many times. The chain uses TRBV3-1 and TRBJ1-1, with D maybe TRBD1 (5 bases). V was clipped by 6 bases and J by 11 bases, with 22 bases between them. Germline V lookup: CDR1 LGHDT, CDR2 YNNKEL (reference sequence). The CDR3 has 14 residues. The CDR3 loop reads CASSHNRIQFNAFF. CDR3 nucleotides: TGTGCCAGCAGTCATAACAGGATCCAATTTAACGCTTTCTTT. Full variable domain (rest looked up from reference TRBV3-1 and TRBJ1-1): DTAVSQTPKYLVTQMGNDKSIKCEQNLGHDTMYWYKQDSKKFLKIMFSYNNKELIINETVPNRFSPKSPDKAHLNLHINSLELGDSAVYFCASSHNRIQFNAFFGQGTRLTVV.

This clonotype showed up just a few times. This chain links TRBV6-5 with TRBJ1-2; no definite D call. The germline CDR1 and CDR2 sequences are MNHEY and SVGAGI. V was trimmed by 2 bases and J by 7 bases, leaving 26 bases between them. The CDR3 contains 18 residues. The CDR3 bases are TGTGCCAGCAGTTACAATATCCTCCCAACCCACCTCCCTGGTGGCTACACCTTC. This codes for CASSYNILPTHLPGGYTF.

There are many counts of this clonotype. V gene TRBV27 combines with J gene TRBJ1-1, with D hard to call. The CDR3 covers 15 residues. In germline, CDR1 is MNHEY, CDR2 SMNVEV (reference sequence). V lost 0 bases and J lost 5, with 13 bases in between. The CDR3 is CASSLSAIVSTEAFF. In DNA form, the CDR3 reads TGTGCCAGCAGTTTATCCGCTATTGTTAGTACTGAAGCTTTCTTT.